The 22 T cell receptor beta chains below come from one sample, sequenced in a study of T cells in Graves' hyperthyroidism and ophthalmopathy. Regions amplified from RNA transcripts were the TCR beta CDR3 regions. The HTBI primer set was used in a first-round RT-PCR of the TCR CDR3. MiXCR was run by TCRdb on the multiplex PCR reads, yielding one entry per CDR3 protein. Here the sample spans hundreds of thousands of distinct CDR3 sequences, approximately 20% being singletons. The sample comprised blood. The source is a man between 25 and 39 years old with Graves' ophthalmopathy.

As regards this clonotype: A read error may explain this, as a much larger clone is one base away. V usage is TRBV30 and J usage is TRBJ1-1; TRBD1 might be the D (5 bases). The CDR3 contains 13 residues. Germline CDR1 and CDR2: GTSNPN and SVGIG (reference sequence). The CDR3 bases are TGTGCCTGGAGAGCGACAGAAAACACTGAAGCTTCCTTT. Translation: CAWRATENTEASF.

The chain's CDR3 is CASSQGSWSNQPQHF. CDR3 nucleotides: TGTGCCAGCAGCCAAGGGAGTTGGAGCAATCAGCCCCAGCATTTT. The chain links TRBV3-1 to TRBJ1-5; no firm D call. The CDR3 totals 15 residues. Germline-derived CDR1 and CDR2 are LGHDT and YNNKEL (reference sequence). The V gene lost 1 base and the J gene lost 1 base, with 8 bases spanning the gap.

A few counts support this clonotype. The chain carries TRBV9 and TRBJ2-2; 9 bases fit TRBD2. The germline CDR1 and CDR2 sequences are SGDLS and YYNGEE. J was trimmed by 0 bases and V by 4 bases; bases with no gene match: 4. The CDR3 runs to 16 residues. The CDR3 DNA is TGTGCCAGCAGCCCCCGACTAGCGGCGAACACCGGGGAGCTGTTTTTT. Amino acids: CASSPRLAANTGELFF.

This clonotype was picked up many times. The gene calls are TRBV28 and TRBJ2-2, with D unclear. Germline V gene data show CDR1 as MDHEN and CDR2 as SYDVKM. V lost 7 bases, J lost 2 bases, and 11 bases lay in between. This CDR3 has 14 residues. The CDR3 bases are TGTGCCAGCACTCTCCTGGGTAACACCGGGGAGCTGTTTTTT. As protein: CASTLLGNTGELFF.

The V call is TRBV11-2, the J call TRBJ2-3; 7 nucleotides match TRBD2. The CDR3 totals 15 residues. Unmatched junction bases numbered 9, after V lost 5 bases and J lost 4 bases. CDR1 and CDR2 from the germline V gene are SGHAT and FQNNGV. The CDR3 DNA reads TGTGCCAGCAGCCCCGTGGCGGGAGCGGCAGATACGCAGTATTTT. It codes for CASSPVAGAADTQYF.

The chain links TRBV30 to TRBJ1-5; D may be TRBD1 (5 bases). The CDR3 has 15 amino acids. The ends were cut back, 2 bases at V and 2 bases at J, with 13 bases in the middle. CDR1 GTSNPN and CDR2 SVGIG come from the germline V gene (reference sequence). CDR3 loop: CAWSISSGGNQPQHF. The CDR3 bases are TGTGCCTGGAGTATCTCCTCGGGGGGCAATCAGCCCCAGCATTTT.

The table lists this clonotype with a few counts. The chain is built from TRBV6-6 and TRBJ1-2; D call uncertain. Germline CDR1 and CDR2: MNHNY and SVGAGI (reference sequence). V lost 0 bases to trimming and J lost 6 bases, with 8 bases between them. The CDR3 sequence is 13 residues long. In DNA, the CDR3 is TGTGCCAGCAGTTACTCGAACGGAGATGGCTACACCTTC. It codes for CASSYSNGDGYTF.

The J gene is TRBJ2-7, the V gene TRBV6-1; D is ambiguous. The V and J ends lost 4 bases and 0 bases respectively, with 7 bases between them. CDR3 size: 13 residues. Germline values: CDR1 MNHNS, CDR2 SASEGT. CDR3 amino acids: CASSGWTSYEQYF. CDR3 DNA sequence: TGTGCCAGCAGTGGGTGGACCTCCTACGAGCAGTACTTC.

This clonotype was counted between two and nine times. The chain links TRBV3-1 to TRBJ2-5, with D unresolved. The CDR3 contains 14 residues. Germline V gene sequence: CDR1 LGHDT, CDR2 YNNKEL (reference sequence). Trimming shortened V by 10 bases and J by 4 bases, and 19 bases separated the two germline ends. CDR3 DNA: TGTGCCACCAGTGATACCGGCCACGGAGAGACCCAGTACTTC. This encodes CATSDTGHGETQYF.

The CDR3 DNA follows: TGCGCCAGCAGGGTTTCCACAGATACGCAGTATTTT. It is translated as CASRVSTDTQYF. The chain carries TRBV5-1 and TRBJ2-3; the D is unclear. The V and J ends lost 5 bases and 2 bases respectively, with 6 bases between them. The CDR3 loop spans 12 amino acids. Germline V gene data show CDR1 as SGHRS and CDR2 as YFSETQ.

The chain joins TRBV7-9 to TRBJ1-2; 7 bases are a match to TRBD1. The CDR3 loop spans 16 amino acids. V was pared by 4 bases and J by 3 bases, with 11 bases of the junction left unmatched. Germline V lookup: CDR1 SEHNR, CDR2 FQNEAQ (reference sequence). CDR3 in amino acids: CASSSAGTDLYYGYTF. The CDR3 DNA sequence: TGTGCCAGCAGCTCTGCCGGGACAGACCTCTACTATGGCTACACCTTC.

This clonotype appeared many times. The chain joins TRBV11-3 to TRBJ2-7; D is unresolved. The CDR3 is 15 residues long. Trimming removed 0 bases from V and 2 bases from J, with 11 bases in between. CDR1 is SGHNT and CDR2 is YENEEA in the germline V gene. CDR3 region: CASSLDELRAYEQYF. CDR3 coding DNA: TGTGCCAGCAGCTTAGATGAGTTAAGGGCCTACGAGCAGTACTTC. Full variable domain (missing parts from reference TRBV11-3 and TRBJ2-7): EAGVVQSPRYKIIEKKQPVAFWCNPISGHNTLYWYLQNLGQGPELLIRYENEEAVDDSQLPKDRFSAERLKGVDSTLKIQPAELGDSAVYLCASSLDELRAYEQYFGPGTRLTVT.

The chain couples TRBV10-3 to TRBJ2-3; D is possibly TRBD2 (7 bases). The CDR3 sequence is 15 residues long. The ends were cut back, 4 bases at V and 0 bases at J, with 11 bases in the middle. Germline CDR1 ENHRY, CDR2 SYGVKD. The chain's CDR3 is CAISGGGGSTDTQYF. The CDR3 DNA reads as TGTGCCATCAGTGGAGGGGGGGGCAGCACAGATACGCAGTATTTT.

Of note for this clonotype: A much larger clonotype is one base distant, so this may be a read error. The genes are TRBV12-3 or TRBV12-4 and TRBJ1-2, with no clear D. The CDR3 contains 14 residues. Trimming left V 3 bases short and J 6 bases short, with 14 bases between. In DNA, the CDR3 is TGTGCCAGCAGTTTCTTGCAGACTTCCCATGGCTACACCTTC. Translating it yields CASSFLQTSHGYTF.

The chain employs TRBV6-1 and TRBJ2-7; 9 bases align to TRBD2. This CDR3 has 16 amino acids. Germline trimming cut 5 bases from V and 7 bases from J; bases unmatched to any gene: 15. CDR1 and CDR2 from the germline V gene are MNHNS and SASEGT. The CDR3, as DNA: TGTGCCAGCAGTACCCGACTCGCGGGAGGGCCTCGGGAGCAGTACTTC. It yields the protein CASSTRLAGGPREQYF.

The gene calls are TRBV29-1 and TRBJ1-1, with a possible D match to TRBD1 (5 bases). CDR1 SQVTM and CDR2 ANQGSEA come from the germline V gene. CDR3 length equals 13 residues. Trimming removed 4 bases at V and 0 bases at J, with 9 bases between. CDR3 coding DNA: TGCAGCGTTGCGAGGGGAATGAACACTGAAGCTTTCTTT. Translated, it gives CSVARGMNTEAFF.

This clonotype was seen ten or more times. The chain is built from TRBV11-2 and TRBJ1-6; D uncertain. Germline assignment: CDR1 SGHAT and CDR2 FQNNGV. The germline V and J ends were trimmed by 1 base and 6 bases, with 7 bases remaining between them. The CDR3 sequence is 14 residues long. This chain's CDR3 is CASSLVEGNSPLHF. CDR3 nucleotides: TGTGCCAGCAGCTTAGTGGAGGGTAATTCACCCCTCCACTTT.

This clonotype has just a few counts. The V call is TRBV3-1, the J call TRBJ1-1; D gene uncertain. Germline loops: CDR1 LGHDT, CDR2 YNNKEL (reference sequence). The CDR3 is made up of 16 amino acids. V lost 3 bases and J 2 bases, leaving 16 bases between the germline ends. The CDR3 region is CASSHPRTDSNTEAFF. CDR3 coding DNA: TGTGCCAGCAGCCACCCGCGGACTGATTCTAACACTGAAGCTTTCTTT.

This clonotype was picked up many times. This chain connects TRBV28 to TRBJ2-7; TRBD2 matches 12 bases. J lost 1 base, V lost 1 base, and 2 bases had no gene match. There are 16 residues in the CDR3. CDR1 is MDHEN and CDR2 is SYDVKM in the germline V gene. The CDR3 protein is CASSLYGLAGSYEQYF. CDR3 nucleotides: TGTGCCAGCAGTTTATACGGACTAGCGGGGTCCTACGAGCAGTACTTC.

This clonotype was seen more than once but under ten times. The gene calls are TRBV19 and TRBJ2-7, with D perhaps matching TRBD2 (6 bases). Germline V CDR1 and CDR2: LNHDA, SQIVND (reference sequence). This CDR3 contains 16 residues. Deletions cut 3 bases from V and 3 bases from J, with 18 bases between. The CDR3 protein is CASSMLGSGSFYEQYF. DNA for the CDR3: TGTGCCAGTAGTATGCTCGGTAGCGGCAGTTTCTACGAGCAGTACTTC.

This chain joins TRBV30 and TRBJ1-5; TRBD1 agrees at 10 bases. V lost 7 bases to trimming and J lost 2 bases; unmatched junction nucleotides: 2. Germline CDR1 and CDR2: GTSNPN and SVGIG (reference sequence). This CDR3 region has 13 residues. CDR3 in DNA: TGTGCCTATGGGACAGGGGGCAATCAGCCCCAGCATTTT. Translating gives CAYGTGGNQPQHF.

This clonotype was recorded many times. V is TRBV2 and J is TRBJ1-2; the D is unclear. The V end was cut by 6 bases, the J end by 8 bases, with 16 bases between. CDR1 is SNHLY, CDR2 FYNNEI, per germline. This CDR3 spans 13 amino acids. The CDR3: CASSVGVRGGYTF. CDR3 in DNA: TGTGCCAGCAGCGTAGGTGTTCGGGGAGGCTACACCTTC.